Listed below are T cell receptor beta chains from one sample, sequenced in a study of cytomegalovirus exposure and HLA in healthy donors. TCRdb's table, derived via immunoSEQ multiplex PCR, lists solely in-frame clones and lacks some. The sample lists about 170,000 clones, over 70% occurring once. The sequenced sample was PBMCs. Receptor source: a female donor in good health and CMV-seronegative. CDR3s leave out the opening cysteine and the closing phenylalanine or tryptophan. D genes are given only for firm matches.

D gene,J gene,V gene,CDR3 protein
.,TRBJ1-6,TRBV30,AWEPGQRDSPLH
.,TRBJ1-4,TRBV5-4,ASSLDGTTEKLF
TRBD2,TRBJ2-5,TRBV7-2,ASSPGAGGVETQY
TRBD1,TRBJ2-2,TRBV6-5,ASSYEGAVGELF
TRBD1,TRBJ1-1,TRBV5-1,ASSGETGGAGTEAF
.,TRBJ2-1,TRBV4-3,ASSQDPVGDVNEQF
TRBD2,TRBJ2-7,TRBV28,ASRSGGGEQY
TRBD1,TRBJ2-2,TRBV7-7,ASSPWTGGRTGELF
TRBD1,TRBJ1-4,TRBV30,ALQGDRATNEKLF
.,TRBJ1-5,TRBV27,ASSFGAGNQPQH
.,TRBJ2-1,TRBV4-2,ASSQDSRLYNEQF
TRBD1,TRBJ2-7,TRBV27,ASWAQGARDYEQY
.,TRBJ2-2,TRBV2,ASSPEGQTNTGELF
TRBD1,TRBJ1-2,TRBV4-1,ASSQLDRDLDGYT
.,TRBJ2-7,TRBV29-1,SAFNSKNYEQY
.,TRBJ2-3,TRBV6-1,ASSPQTRGTDTQY
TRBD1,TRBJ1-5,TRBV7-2,ASSLAGGGQPQH
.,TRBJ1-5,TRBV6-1,ASSELAGYSNQPQH
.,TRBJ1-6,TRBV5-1,ASSQEVDSPLH
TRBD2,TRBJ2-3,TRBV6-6,ASTPRGEDTQY
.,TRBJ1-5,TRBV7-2,ASSGGGRVGQPQH
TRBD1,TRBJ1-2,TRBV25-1,ASSDASSTGVGGGYT
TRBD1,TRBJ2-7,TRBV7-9,ASSLGAGGQGFYEQY
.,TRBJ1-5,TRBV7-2,ASSPDSGQPQH